This TCR beta chain was recorded in a study of blood T cells in healthy people across ages. CDR1 and CDR2 from the germline V gene are SGHAT and FQNNGV. The CDR3 contains 16 residues. Between the trimmed V and J ends, which lost 4 bases and 0 bases, there was a span of 13 bases. In the case of this clonotype: Its target is not known.

Sample-barcoded 5' priming and a J-beta primer mix drove a second PCR of roughly 7 to 11 cycles. One entry per CDR3 protein results from TCRdb running MiXCR on the 5' RACE reads. The table lists over 1,500,000 distinct CDR3 sequences, about 49% of them singletons. Study results and limitations: Diversity was estimated from one million T cells, and these estimates were considered underestimates.

J is TRBJ2-1 and V is TRBV11-2; D perhaps matches TRBD2 (6 bases). The sequencing sample was made of blood. This sequence originates from a woman in her forties in good health. As DNA, the CDR3 is TGTGCCAGCAGCTCGCGGCCTAGCGACTCCTACAATGAGCAGTTCTTC. Encoded protein: CASSSRPSDSYNEQFF.